This TCR beta chain was recorded in a study of CD8 T cells in ankylosing spondylitis. Study-level points and caveats: Within matched ankylosing spondylitis synovial fluid, disease-linked clones were reportedly significantly enriched. What seemed typical of ankylosing spondylitis blood was a TCR beta motif built from about 8 highly homologous variants. The disease-linked clones had a CD8+ phenotype and low blood frequencies. Some motif variants were previously reported in reactive arthritis synovial fluid and blood.

CDR1 and CDR2 (germline): DFQATT, SNEGSKA (reference sequence). The CDR3 covers 13 residues. This clonotype occurred many times. The antigen remains unidentified. With molecular barcodes, quantitative 5'-RACE was used to make the TCR beta libraries. TCRdb re-analysed the 5' RACE reads in MiXCR, keeping a single row per CDR3 protein. In the table there are about 840,000 distinct CDR3 sequences, about 12% of which are singletons. The chain is built from TRBV20-1 and TRBJ2-1; either TRBD1 or TRBD2 may fit D (6 bases each). The end of the DNA is better explained by TRBJ2-7, so the J call may be wrong. The clonotype was recovered from a male donor with ankylosing spondylitis. Sequenced sample: blood, either unsorted or a sorted T cell fraction (not recorded which). The CDR3 loop reads CSAIGGLVAQQYF. As DNA, the CDR3 is TGCAGTGCTATTGGGGGGCTGGTGGCACAGCAGTACTTC.